The present entry profiles one T cell receptor beta chain with its context. Its antigen is unknown. These data belong to a study of T cell repertoires in cytomegalovirus infection. CDR1 is DFQATT, CDR2 SNEGSKA, per germline (reference sequence). CDR3 size: 17 residues. The V and J ends lost 6 bases and 2 bases respectively, with 23 bases between them. Each CDR3 protein gets one entry after TCRdb re-called the reads with MiXCR. The sample lists tens of thousands of distinct CDR3 sequences; roughly 28% were seen once. Findings of the study overall: Ex vivo, HLA-C-restricted CMV-specific TCR beta clonotypes prevailed over the rest of the response. There were carriers of CMV plus the relevant HLA, and cumulative public TCR beta family frequency identified them.

The receptor's source is a human donor in good health (CMV status not recorded). Some clones in this sample may be carry-over from other donors' samples. Material: CD8+ T cells from cultured PBMCs, obtained from culture after CMV antigen stimulation. The rearrangement joins TRBV20-1 to TRBJ2-1; D might be TRBD2 (6 bases). CDR3 coding DNA: TGCAGTGCCACCAACCCCCTAACGGGAGTAACCTACAATGAGCAGTTCTTC. This sequence encodes CSATNPLTGVTYNEQFF.